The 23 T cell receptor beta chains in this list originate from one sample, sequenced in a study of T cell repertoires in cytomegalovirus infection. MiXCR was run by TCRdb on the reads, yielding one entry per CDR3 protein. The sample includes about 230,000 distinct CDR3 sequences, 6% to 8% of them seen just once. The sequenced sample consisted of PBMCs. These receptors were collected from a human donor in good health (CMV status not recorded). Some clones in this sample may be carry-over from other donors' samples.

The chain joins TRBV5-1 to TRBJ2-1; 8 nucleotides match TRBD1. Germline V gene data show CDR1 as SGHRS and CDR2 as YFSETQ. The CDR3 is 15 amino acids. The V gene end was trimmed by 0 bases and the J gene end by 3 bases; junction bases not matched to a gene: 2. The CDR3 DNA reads TGCGCCAGCAGCTTGGAAGGACAGGGCTACAATGAGCAGTTCTTC. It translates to CASSLEGQGYNEQFF. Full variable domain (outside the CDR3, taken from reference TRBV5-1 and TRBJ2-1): KAGVTQTPRYLIKTRGQQVTLSCSPISGHRSVSWYQQTPGQGLQFLFEYFSETQRNKGNFPGRFSGRQFSNSRSEMNVSTLELGDSALYLCASSLEGQGYNEQFFGPGTRLTVL.

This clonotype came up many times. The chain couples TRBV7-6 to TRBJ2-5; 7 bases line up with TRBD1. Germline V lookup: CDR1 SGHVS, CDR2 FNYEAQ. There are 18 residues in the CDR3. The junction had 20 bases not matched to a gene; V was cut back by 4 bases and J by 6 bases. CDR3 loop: CASSSPPWDRTYKKTQYF. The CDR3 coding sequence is TGTGCCAGCAGCTCGCCCCCATGGGACAGAACCTACAAGAAGACCCAGTACTTC.

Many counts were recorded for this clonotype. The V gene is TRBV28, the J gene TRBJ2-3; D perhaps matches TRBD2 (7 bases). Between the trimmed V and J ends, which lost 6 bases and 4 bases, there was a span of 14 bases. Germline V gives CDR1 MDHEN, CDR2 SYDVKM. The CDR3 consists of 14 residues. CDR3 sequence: CASSYRGAADTQYF. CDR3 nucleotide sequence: TGTGCCAGCAGCTACCGGGGGGCCGCAGATACGCAGTATTTT.

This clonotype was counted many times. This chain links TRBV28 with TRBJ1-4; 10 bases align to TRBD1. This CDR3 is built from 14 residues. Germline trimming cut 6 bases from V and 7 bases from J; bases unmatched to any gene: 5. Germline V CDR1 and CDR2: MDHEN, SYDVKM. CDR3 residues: CASSSRTGGEKLFF. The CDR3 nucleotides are TGTGCCAGCAGCTCTCGGACAGGGGGTGAAAAACTGTTTTTT. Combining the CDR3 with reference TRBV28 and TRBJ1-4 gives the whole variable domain DVKVTQSSRYLVKRTGEKVFLECVQDMDHENMFWYRQDPGLGLRLIYFSYDVKMKEKGDIPEGYSVSREKKERFSLILESASTNQTSMYLCASSSRTGGEKLFFGSGTQLSVL.

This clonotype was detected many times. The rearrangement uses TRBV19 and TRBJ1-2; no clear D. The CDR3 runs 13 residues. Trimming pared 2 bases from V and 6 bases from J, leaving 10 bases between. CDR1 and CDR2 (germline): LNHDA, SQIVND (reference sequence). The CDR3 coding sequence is TGTGCCAGTAGTATATCCATTTCAGATGGCTACACCTTC. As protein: CASSISISDGYTF.

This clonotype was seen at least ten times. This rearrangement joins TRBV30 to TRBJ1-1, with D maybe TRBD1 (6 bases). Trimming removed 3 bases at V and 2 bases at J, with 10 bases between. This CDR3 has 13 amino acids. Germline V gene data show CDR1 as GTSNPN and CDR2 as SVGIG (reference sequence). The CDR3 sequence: CAWRRTENTEAFF. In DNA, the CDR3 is TGTGCCTGGAGAAGGACAGAAAACACTGAAGCTTTCTTT.

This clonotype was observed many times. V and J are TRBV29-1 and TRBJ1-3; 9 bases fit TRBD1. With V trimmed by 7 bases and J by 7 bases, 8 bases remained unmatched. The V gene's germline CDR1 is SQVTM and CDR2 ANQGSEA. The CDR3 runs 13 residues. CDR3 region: CSAPGQGGNTIYF. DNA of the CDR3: TGCAGCGCACCGGGACAGGGTGGTAACACCATATATTTT.

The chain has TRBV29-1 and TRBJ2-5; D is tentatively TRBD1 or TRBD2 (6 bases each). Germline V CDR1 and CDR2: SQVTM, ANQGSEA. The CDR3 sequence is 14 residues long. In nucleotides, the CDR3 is TGCGCGGCGAACGTTGGGGGGCTCCAAGAGACCCAGTACTTC. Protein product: CAANVGGLQETQYF.

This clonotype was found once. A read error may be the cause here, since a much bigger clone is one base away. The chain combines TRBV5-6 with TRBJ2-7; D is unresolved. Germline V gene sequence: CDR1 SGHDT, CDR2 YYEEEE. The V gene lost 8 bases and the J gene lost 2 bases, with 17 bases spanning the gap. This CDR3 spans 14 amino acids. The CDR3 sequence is CARKFGVGAYEQYF. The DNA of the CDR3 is TGTGCCAGGAAGTTTGGGGTTGGAGCCTACGAGCAGTACTTC.

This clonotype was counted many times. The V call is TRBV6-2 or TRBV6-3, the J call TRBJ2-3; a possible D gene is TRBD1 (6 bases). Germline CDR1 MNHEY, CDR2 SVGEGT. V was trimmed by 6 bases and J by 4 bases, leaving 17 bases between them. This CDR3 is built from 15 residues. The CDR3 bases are TGTGCCAGCAGCCGGCCTGGGGGCCTTGCAGATACGCAGTATTTT. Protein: CASSRPGGLADTQYF.

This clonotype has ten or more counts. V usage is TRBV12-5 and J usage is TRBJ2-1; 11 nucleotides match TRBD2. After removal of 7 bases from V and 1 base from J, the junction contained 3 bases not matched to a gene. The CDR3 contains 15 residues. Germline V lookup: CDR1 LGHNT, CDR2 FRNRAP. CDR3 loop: CASDPSGGSYNEQFF. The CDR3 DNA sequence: TGTGCTAGTGACCCTAGCGGGGGGTCCTACAATGAGCAGTTCTTC.

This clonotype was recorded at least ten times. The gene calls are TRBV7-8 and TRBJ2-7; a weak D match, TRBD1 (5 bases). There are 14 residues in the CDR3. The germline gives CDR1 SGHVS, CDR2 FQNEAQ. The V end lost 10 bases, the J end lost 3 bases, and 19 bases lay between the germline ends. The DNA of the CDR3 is TGTGCCACCGAAGGATGGGGCAGGGACTACGAGCAGTACTTC. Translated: CATEGWGRDYEQYF. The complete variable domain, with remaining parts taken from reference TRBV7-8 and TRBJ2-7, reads GAGVSQSPRYKVAKRGQDVALRCDPISGHVSLFWYQQALGQGPEFLTYFQNEAQLDKSGLPSDRFFAERPEGSVSTLKIQRTQQEDSAVYLCATEGWGRDYEQYFGPGTRLTVT.

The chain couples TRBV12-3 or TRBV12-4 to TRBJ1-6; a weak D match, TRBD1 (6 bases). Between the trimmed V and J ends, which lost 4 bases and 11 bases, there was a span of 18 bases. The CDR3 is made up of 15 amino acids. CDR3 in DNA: TGTGCCAGCAGTTATGGGAGGGGGGTATTGACACCCCTCCACTTT. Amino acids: CASSYGRGVLTPLHF.

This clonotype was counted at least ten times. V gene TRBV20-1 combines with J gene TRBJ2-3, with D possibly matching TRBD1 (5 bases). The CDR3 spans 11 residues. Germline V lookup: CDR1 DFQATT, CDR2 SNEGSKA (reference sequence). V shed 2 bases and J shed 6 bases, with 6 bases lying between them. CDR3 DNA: TGCAGTGCTAGAAAGGGGGATACGCAGTATTTT. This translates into CSARKGDTQYF.

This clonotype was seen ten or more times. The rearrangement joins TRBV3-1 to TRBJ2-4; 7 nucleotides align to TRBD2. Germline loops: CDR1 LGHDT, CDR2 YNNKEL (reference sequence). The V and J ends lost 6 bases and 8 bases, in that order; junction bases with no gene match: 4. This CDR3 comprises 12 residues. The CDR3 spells CASRAGLDIQYF. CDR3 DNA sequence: TGTGCCAGCAGAGCGGGGCTGGACATTCAGTACTTC.

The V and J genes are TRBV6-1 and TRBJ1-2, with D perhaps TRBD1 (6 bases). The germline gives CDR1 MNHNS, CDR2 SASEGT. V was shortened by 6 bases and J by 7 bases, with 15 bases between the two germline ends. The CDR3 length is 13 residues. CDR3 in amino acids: CASSPPGVGGYTF. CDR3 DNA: TGTGCCAGCAGCCCGCCAGGGGTCGGTGGCTACACCTTC.

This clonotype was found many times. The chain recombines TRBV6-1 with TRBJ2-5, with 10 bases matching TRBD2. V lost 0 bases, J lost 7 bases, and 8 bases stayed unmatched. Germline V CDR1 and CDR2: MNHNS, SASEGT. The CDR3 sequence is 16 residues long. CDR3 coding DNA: TGTGCCAGCAGTGAAGCGGCTAGCGGGGGCCAGGGGACCCAGTACTTC. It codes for CASSEAASGGQGTQYF.

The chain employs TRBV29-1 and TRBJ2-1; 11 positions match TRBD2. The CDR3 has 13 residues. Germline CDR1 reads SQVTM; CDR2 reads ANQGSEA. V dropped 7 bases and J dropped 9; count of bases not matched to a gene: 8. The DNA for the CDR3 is TGCAGCGCATACCTAGCGGGGGGTGCTGAGCAGTTCTTC. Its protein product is CSAYLAGGAEQFF.

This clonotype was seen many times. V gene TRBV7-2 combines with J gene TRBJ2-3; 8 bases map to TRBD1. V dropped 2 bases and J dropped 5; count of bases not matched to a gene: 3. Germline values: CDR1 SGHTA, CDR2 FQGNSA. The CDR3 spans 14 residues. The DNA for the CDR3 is TGTGCCAGCAGCTTATCTGGACAGGGAGATACGCAGTATTTT. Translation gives CASSLSGQGDTQYF.

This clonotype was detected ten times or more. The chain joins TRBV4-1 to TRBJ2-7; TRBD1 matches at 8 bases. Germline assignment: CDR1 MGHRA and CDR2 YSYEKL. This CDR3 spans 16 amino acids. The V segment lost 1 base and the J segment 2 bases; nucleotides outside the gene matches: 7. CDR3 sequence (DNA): TGCGCCAGCAGCCAAGGTCCGGACAGGGTCACCTACGAGCAGTACTTC. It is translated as CASSQGPDRVTYEQYF.

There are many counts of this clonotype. The DNA for the CDR3 is TGCAGCGTTGGAGAACCCGGCGGCTACACCTTC. Encoded protein: CSVGEPGGYTF. This chain joins TRBV29-1 and TRBJ1-2; no clear D. The CDR3 is made up of 11 amino acids. Deletions cut 4 bases from V and 8 bases from J, with 11 bases between. Germline V gene sequence: CDR1 SQVTM, CDR2 ANQGSEA.

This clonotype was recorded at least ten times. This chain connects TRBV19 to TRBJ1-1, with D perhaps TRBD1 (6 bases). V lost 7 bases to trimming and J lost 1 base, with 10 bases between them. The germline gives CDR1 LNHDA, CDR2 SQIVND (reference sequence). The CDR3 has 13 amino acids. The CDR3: CASNLGGNTEAFF. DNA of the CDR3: TGTGCCAGTAACCTAGGGGGGAACACTGAAGCTTTCTTT.

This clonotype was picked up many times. DNA for the CDR3: TGTGCCAGCAGCCGCAGAGTTTCGGAAGGAAACACCATATATTTT. It yields the protein CASSRRVSEGNTIYF. The chain is built from TRBV7-2 and TRBJ1-3; no definite D call. V lost 5 bases, J lost 4 bases, and 15 bases lay in between. CDR3 length: 15 amino acids. Looked up from germline, CDR1 is SGHTA and CDR2 is FQGNSA. The full variable domain, rest sourced from reference TRBV7-2 and TRBJ1-3, is GAGVSQSPSNKVTEKGKDVELRCDPISGHTALYWYRQSLGQGLEFLIYFQGNSAPDKSGLPSDRFSAERTGGSVSTLTIQRTQQEDSAVYLCASSRRVSEGNTIYFGEGSWLTVV.